A selection of T cell receptor beta chains follows, all from one sample in a study of CD8 T cells in Susac syndrome. TCRdb ran MiXCR on the immunoSEQ multiplex PCR reads and lists one entry per CDR3 protein. This table holds roughly 160,000 distinct CDR3 sequences, over 85% found once. Sequencing was done on a sample of CD4+ T cells from PBMCs. These receptors were obtained from a human donor in good health. CDR3s include the opening cysteine and the closing phenylalanine or tryptophan. A D gene is named only where the DNA matches it firmly. Clone size is shown for a subset of rows, as once, few, many or a class of expanded clone.

j_call d_call cdr3_length clone_size v_call cdr3_nt cdr3_aa
TRBJ2-7 - 13 - TRBV6-2/TRBV6-3 TGTGCCAGCTCACAGGCCAGCTCCTACGAGCAGTACTTC CASSQASSYEQYF
TRBJ1-2 TRBD1 15 - TRBV2 TGTGCCAGCAGTGAATTGGGGACAGGGTTCTATGGCTACACCTTC CASSELGTGFYGYTF
TRBJ1-1 TRBD1 14 - TRBV20-1 TGCAGTGCAACCCAGGGGGCATGGAACACTGAAGCTTTCTTT CSATQGAWNTEAFF
TRBJ2-4 - 15 - TRBV6-2/TRBV6-3 TGTGCCAGCAGTTACGGCCCCGGACCCAAAAACATTCAGTACTTC CASSYGPGPKNIQYF
TRBJ2-2 - 15 - TRBV4-3 TGCGCCAGCAGCCAAGACTTCGGGACTCCCGGGGAGCTGTTTTTT CASSQDFGTPGELFF
TRBJ2-3 - 12 few TRBV7-2 TGTGCCAGCAGTTTTAGCACAGATACGCAGTATTTT CASSFSTDTQYF
TRBJ2-7 - 12 - TRBV7-2 TGTGCCAGCAGCTTTTCTGGCCGCGAGCAGTACTTC CASSFSGREQYF
TRBJ1-5 - 12 - TRBV29-1 TGCAGCGCAGGGTTGGTAGATCAGCCCCAGCATTTT CSAGLVDQPQHF
TRBJ2-1 - 12 - TRBV3-1 TGTGCCAGCAGCCAGTGGGTTGATGAGCAGTTCTTC CASSQWVDEQFF
TRBJ2-7 - 15 - TRBV19 TGTGCCAGTAGTCCCCGGGGAGCGTCAGACTACGAGCAGTACTTC CASSPRGASDYEQYF
TRBJ2-5 - 13 - TRBV5-4 TGTGCCAGCAGCTCGCCGGTGGGGGAGACCCAGTACTTC CASSSPVGETQYF
TRBJ1-2 - 13 - TRBV28 TGTGCCAGCAGCACTCTGGCAGACTATGGCTACACCTTC CASSTLADYGYTF
TRBJ2-1 TRBD1 16 - TRBV29-1 TGCAGCGTTGAACCCGGGACAGGGGACTCCTACAATGAGCAGTTCTTC CSVEPGTGDSYNEQFF
TRBJ1-1 - 13 - TRBV20-1 TGCAGTGCTACCGAGCCGACGAACACTGAAGCTTTCTTT CSATEPTNTEAFF
TRBJ2-5 - 13 - TRBV20-1 TGCAGTGCTATTATAGGACGGCAAGAGACCCAGTACTTC CSAIIGRQETQYF
TRBJ2-3 TRBD1 17 - TRBV30 TGTGCCTGGAGTGCCCCGGAAGGGACAGGGCTGACAGATACGCAGTATTTT CAWSAPEGTGLTDTQYF
TRBJ2-7 - 15 once TRBV7-2 TGTGCCAGCAGCTTAGGGGCAGTTGGGGGCTACGAGCAGTACTTC CASSLGAVGGYEQYF
TRBJ1-1 TRBD1 14 once TRBV5-6 TGTGCCAGCAGCAGAGGGACAGGGACTCGCGGGGCTTTCTTT CASSRGTGTRGAFF
TRBJ2-3 - 12 - TRBV29-1 TGCAGCGTTCTGAGGGATACAGATACGCAGTATTTT CSVLRDTDTQYF
TRBJ2-1 - 13 - TRBV20-1 TGCAGTGCTAGAGCCGACACCTACAATGAGCAGTTCTTC CSARADTYNEQFF